Below, 21 T cell receptor beta chains from the same sample are listed, as sequenced in a study of cytomegalovirus exposure and HLA in healthy donors (dated by TCRdb to the late 2010s). The receptor library was made with the immunoSEQ multiplex PCR assay. For the multiplex PCR, a mixture combining 60 forward primers for TCR Vbeta segments and 13 reverse primers for TCR Jbeta segments was used. The table comes from immuneACCESS by way of TCRdb, which keeps in-frame sequences with V and J called. Part of the clones is missing from these tables; in studies checked, under half for an unresolved V gene and the rest for unknown reasons. Here the sample has about 55,000 clones; around 62% occur a single time. 10% to 15% of the sample rests with the top ten. The sequencing sample was made of PBMCs. All receptors derive from a human donor in good health.

This clone appeared a few times. Other DNA sequences in this specimen translate into the identical CDR3. This chain links TRBV2 with TRBJ2-5, with D maybe TRBD2 (6 bases). Per germline, CDR1 SNHLY and CDR2 FYNNEI. The CDR3 runs to 12 residues. V lost 4 bases and J lost 4, with 7 bases in between. The CDR3 region has the DNA TGTGCCAGCAGTGGGGGAGGAGAGACCCAGTACTTC. Protein product: CASSGGGETQYF.

The rearrangement joins TRBV9 to TRBJ2-5; TRBD2 matches 15 bases. CDR1 is SGDLS, CDR2 YYNGEE, per germline. CDR3 length: 17 amino acids. Germline trimming cut 3 bases from V and 5 bases from J; bases unmatched to any gene: 8. CDR3 residues: CASSAGTSGGFGETQYF. CDR3 DNA: TGTGCCAGCAGCGCCGGGACTAGCGGGGGGTTCGGGGAGACCCAGTACTTC.

V and J are TRBV7-9 and TRBJ2-1; 10 nucleotides align to TRBD2. Germline CDR1 and CDR2: SEHNR and FQNEAQ (reference sequence). With V trimmed by 4 bases and J by 8 bases, 8 bases remained unmatched. The CDR3 is 15 residues long. CDR3 DNA: TGTGCCAGCAGCTCAAGCGGGGGGGCTCGGCATGAGCAGTTCTTC. Translation gives CASSSSGGARHEQFF.

In DNA, the CDR3 is TGCGCCAGCAGCCAAGGCCCCGGACAGGGACGGACCGGGGAGCTGTTTTTT. Translated: CASSQGPGQGRTGELFF. The chain is built from TRBV4-1 and TRBJ2-2; TRBD1 aligns across 8 bases. Germline V CDR1 and CDR2: MGHRA, YSYEKL. V was clipped by 1 base and J by 5 bases; unmatched bases: 9. This CDR3 contains 17 residues.

The chain couples TRBV5-1 to TRBJ2-3; 8 nucleotides line up with TRBD1. CDR1 SGHRS and CDR2 YFSETQ come from the germline V gene. V gave up 0 bases and J gave up 6 bases; unmatched junction bases: 12. The CDR3 spans 17 residues. The CDR3 is CASSLETGTGRGDTQYF. DNA of the CDR3: TGCGCCAGCAGCTTGGAAACCGGGACAGGTCGTGGGGATACGCAGTATTTT.

This sequence joins TRBV7-9 and TRBJ1-2; the D gene is possibly TRBD1 (5 bases). The V end was cut by 1 base, the J end by 0 bases, with 12 bases between. CDR1 is SEHNR and CDR2 is FQNEAQ in the germline V gene (reference sequence). The CDR3 runs to 16 residues. CDR3 sequence (DNA): TGTGCCAGCAGCTTAGGGGCGACAGAAGCTAACTATGGCTACACCTTC. Translated: CASSLGATEANYGYTF.

V usage is TRBV13 and J usage is TRBJ2-7; D gene ambiguous. Germline V gene sequence: CDR1 PRHDT, CDR2 FYEKMQ (reference sequence). The CDR3 runs 12 residues. The ends were cut back, 10 bases at V and 0 bases at J, with 10 bases in the middle. The CDR3 bases are TGTGCCACACCCCATAGCTCCTACGAGCAGTACTTC. It translates to CATPHSSYEQYF.

This clone was seen only a few times. The chain couples TRBV4-3 to TRBJ1-3; no reliable D call. V gave up 0 bases and J gave up 0 bases, with 6 bases separating them. CDR1 is LGHNA, CDR2 YSLEER, per germline. The CDR3 contains 15 residues. CDR3 residues: CASSQDRSSGNTIYF. The CDR3 nucleotides read TGCGCCAGCAGCCAAGATCGGAGCTCTGGAAACACCATATATTTT.

The J gene is TRBJ1-1, the V gene TRBV5-1, with a possible D match to TRBD1 (5 bases). V was clipped by 6 bases and J by 1 base, with 10 bases between them. The CDR3 has 13 amino acids. Germline CDR1 reads SGHRS; CDR2 reads YFSETQ. CDR3 bases: TGCGCCAGCAATCTCGGACAGAACACTGAAGCTTTCTTT. Encoded protein: CASNLGQNTEAFF.

CDR3 sequence reads: CTSSHYFRAPNTEAFF. CDR3 nucleotides: TGCACCAGCAGCCACTACTTCAGGGCCCCGAACACTGAAGCTTTCTTT. V usage is TRBV1 and J usage is TRBJ1-1; the table's D gene call, TRBD1, was not cross checked with the DNA. TRBV1 is recorded as a pseudogene. The CDR3 sequence is 16 residues long.

This clone was recorded only once. The rearrangement uses TRBV27 and TRBJ1-6; 9 nucleotides agree with TRBD1. Trimming at V came to 5 bases and at J to 4 bases, leaving 6 bases not matched to a gene. The CDR3 spans 16 residues. Germline CDR1 MNHEY, CDR2 SMNVEV (reference sequence). The CDR3 sequence is CASSAQGALYNSPLHF. CDR3 sequence (DNA): TGTGCCAGCAGTGCACAGGGGGCCTTATATAATTCACCCCTCCACTTT.

The CDR3 region has the DNA TGTGCCAGTATCCGCCAGGGTCTGGGCGATAACTATGGCTACACCTTC. Protein product: CASIRQGLGDNYGYTF. The chain couples TRBV19 to TRBJ1-2, with D perhaps TRBD1 (5 bases). Germline V gene sequence: CDR1 LNHDA, CDR2 SQIVND (reference sequence). Trimming took off 7 bases at V and 1 base at J, with 19 bases between the two ends. The CDR3 loop spans 16 amino acids.

The chain employs TRBV9 and TRBJ2-1; D possibly corresponds to TRBD2 (7 bases). Germline lookup yields CDR1 SGDLS and CDR2 YYNGEE. The V and J ends lost 2 bases and 2 bases respectively, with 11 bases between them. The CDR3 consists of 15 residues. In DNA, the CDR3 is TGTGCCAGCAGCGTTGGCGGGGGCCCCTACAATGAGCAGTTCTTC. Protein: CASSVGGGPYNEQFF. Full variable domain (missing parts from reference TRBV9 and TRBJ2-1): DSGVTQTPKHLITATGQRVTLRCSPRSGDLSVYWYQQSLDQGLQFLIQYYNGEERAKGNILERFSAQQFPDLHSELNLSSLELGDSALYFCASSVGGGPYNEQFFGPGTRLTVL.

This rearrangement joins TRBV19 to TRBJ2-7; TRBD2 matches at 9 bases. The CDR3 extends over 14 amino acids. V lost 4 bases, J lost 4 bases, and 5 bases stayed unmatched. Germline V gene sequence: CDR1 LNHDA, CDR2 SQIVND (reference sequence). The CDR3 loop reads CASSSSGGGYEQYF. The CDR3, as DNA: TGTGCCAGTAGTAGTAGCGGGGGAGGATACGAGCAGTACTTC.

The genes are TRBV19 and TRBJ1-1; no firm D call. CDR1 is LNHDA and CDR2 is SQIVND in the germline V gene (reference sequence). V shed 1 base and J shed 1 base, with 10 bases lying between them. The CDR3 is 15 amino acids. The CDR3 DNA sequence: TGTGCCAGTAGTATAGGGGTCTCAGGGAACACTGAAGCTTTCTTT. The encoded protein is CASSIGVSGNTEAFF.

This clone has just a few counts. This chain joins TRBV10-1 and TRBJ2-2; TRBD1 is a possible D gene (5 bases). Trimming removed 2 bases at V and 4 bases at J, with 11 bases between. The CDR3 totals 15 residues. Germline CDR1 reads WNHNN; CDR2 reads SYGVQD (reference sequence). Here the CDR3 DNA reads TGCGCCAGCAGTGAGGACAGTCGTGGCACCGGGGAGCTGTTTTTT. This encodes CASSEDSRGTGELFF.

For this clone: A junction boundary mismatches the germline segment, possibly from a read error. J is TRBJ1-2 and V is TRBV6-1; D gene uncertain. The germline gives CDR1 MNHNS, CDR2 SASEGT. CDR3 length: 13 amino acids. CDR3 protein: CAITSGSNYGYPF. The CDR3 nucleotides are TGTGCCATTACGTCTGGGAGTAACTATGGCTACCCCTTC.

The rearrangement joins TRBV4-3 to TRBJ2-7; D gene ambiguous. Germline V gives CDR1 LGHNA, CDR2 YSLEER. This CDR3 has 13 residues. V lost 2 bases, J lost 0 bases, and 5 bases lay in between. CDR3 bases: TGCGCCAGCAGCCAATACAGCTCCTACGAGCAGTACTTC. The encoded protein is CASSQYSSYEQYF.

The chain has TRBV4-2 and TRBJ2-3; D gene uncertain. Trimming left V 1 base short and J 3 bases short, with 23 bases between. Germline V gene sequence: CDR1 LGHNA, CDR2 YNFKEQ. This CDR3 has 19 residues. The CDR3 loop is CASSQVVKRQQERTDTQYF. The CDR3 nucleotides are TGTGCCAGCAGCCAAGTCGTCAAGCGTCAACAAGAGAGGACAGATACGCAGTATTTT.

A single count supports this clone. This chain links TRBV10-3 with TRBJ1-4; D is undetermined. CDR3 length: 13 amino acids. V gave up 6 bases and J gave up 2 bases, with 7 bases separating them. Germline V gives CDR1 ENHRY, CDR2 SYGVKD. CDR3 in amino acids: CAIRAGTNEKLFF. Written as DNA, the CDR3 is TGTGCCATCAGGGCTGGCACTAATGAAAAACTGTTTTTT.

The chain joins TRBV14 to TRBJ2-1; 9 bases fit TRBD2. Germline loops: CDR1 SGHDN, CDR2 FVKESK. This CDR3 comprises 15 residues. The junction had 6 bases not matched to a gene; V was cut back by 1 base and J by 8 bases. The CDR3: CASSQVLAGNDEQFF. Written as DNA, the CDR3 is TGTGCCAGCAGCCAAGTCCTAGCGGGGAACGATGAGCAGTTCTTC.